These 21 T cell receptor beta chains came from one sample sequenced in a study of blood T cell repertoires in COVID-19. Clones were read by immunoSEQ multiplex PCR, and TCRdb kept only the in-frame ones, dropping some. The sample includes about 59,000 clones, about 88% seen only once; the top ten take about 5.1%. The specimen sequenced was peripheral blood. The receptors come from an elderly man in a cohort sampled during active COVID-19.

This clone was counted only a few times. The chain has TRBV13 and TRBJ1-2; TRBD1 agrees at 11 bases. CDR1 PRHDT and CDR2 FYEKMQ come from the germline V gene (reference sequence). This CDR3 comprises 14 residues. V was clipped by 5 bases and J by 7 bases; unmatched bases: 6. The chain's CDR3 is CASSQGTGGFGYTF. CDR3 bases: TGTGCCAGCAGCCAGGGGACAGGGGGGTTTGGCTACACCTTC.

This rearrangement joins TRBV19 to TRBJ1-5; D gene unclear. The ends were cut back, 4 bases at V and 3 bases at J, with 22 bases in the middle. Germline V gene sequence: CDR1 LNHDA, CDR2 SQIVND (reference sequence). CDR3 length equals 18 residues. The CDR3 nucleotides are TGTGCCAGTAGTACGTCCGCCCTATCTAGCAGCTACAATCAGCCCCAGCATTTT. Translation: CASSTSALSSSYNQPQHF.

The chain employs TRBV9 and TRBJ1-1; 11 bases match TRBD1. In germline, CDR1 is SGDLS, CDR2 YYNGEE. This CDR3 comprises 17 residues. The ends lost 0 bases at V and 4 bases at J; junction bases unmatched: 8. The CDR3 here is CASSVAGPGQGATEAFF. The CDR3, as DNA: TGTGCCAGCAGCGTAGCCGGACCCGGACAGGGGGCCACTGAAGCTTTCTTT.

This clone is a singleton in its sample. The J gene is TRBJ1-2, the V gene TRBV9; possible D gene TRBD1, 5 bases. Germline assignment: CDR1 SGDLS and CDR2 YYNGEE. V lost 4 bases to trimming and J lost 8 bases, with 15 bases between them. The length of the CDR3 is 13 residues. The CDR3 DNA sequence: TGTGCCAGCAGCCCGGGGGGAACTTGGGGCTACACCTTC. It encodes CASSPGGTWGYTF.

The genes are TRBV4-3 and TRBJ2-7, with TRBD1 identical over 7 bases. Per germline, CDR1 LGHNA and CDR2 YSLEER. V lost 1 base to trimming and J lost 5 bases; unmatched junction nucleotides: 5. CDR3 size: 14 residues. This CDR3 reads CASSQAQGFDEQYF. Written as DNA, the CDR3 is TGCGCCAGCAGCCAAGCACAGGGGTTCGACGAGCAGTACTTC.

The CDR3 DNA follows: TGTGCCAGCTCACGACCCGGGAGCTCAGATACGCAGTATTTT. Translated, it gives CASSRPGSSDTQYF. The rearrangement links TRBV18 to TRBJ2-3; a weak D match, TRBD2 (6 bases). Trimming pared 4 bases from V and 4 bases from J, leaving 12 bases between. This CDR3 region has 14 residues. In germline, CDR1 is KGHSH, CDR2 LQKENI.

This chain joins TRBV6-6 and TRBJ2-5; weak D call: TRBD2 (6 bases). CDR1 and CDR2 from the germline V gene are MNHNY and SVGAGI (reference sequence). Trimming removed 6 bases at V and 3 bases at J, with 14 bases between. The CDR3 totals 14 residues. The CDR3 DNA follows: TGTGCCAGCAGATCCGGGACTGAAAAAGAGACCCAGTACTTC. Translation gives CASRSGTEKETQYF.

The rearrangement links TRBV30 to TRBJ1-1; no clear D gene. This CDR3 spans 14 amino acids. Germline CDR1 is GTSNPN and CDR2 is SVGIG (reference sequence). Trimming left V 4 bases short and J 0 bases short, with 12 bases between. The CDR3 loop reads CAWTLGGVNTEAFF. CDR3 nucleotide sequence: TGTGCCTGGACTCTTGGCGGAGTGAACACTGAAGCTTTCTTT. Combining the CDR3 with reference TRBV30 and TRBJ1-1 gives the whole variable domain SQTIHQWPATLVQPVGSPLSLECTVEGTSNPNLYWYRQAAGRGLQLLFYSVGIGQISSEVPQNLSASRPQDRQFILSSKKLLLSDSGFYLCAWTLGGVNTEAFFGQGTRLTVV.

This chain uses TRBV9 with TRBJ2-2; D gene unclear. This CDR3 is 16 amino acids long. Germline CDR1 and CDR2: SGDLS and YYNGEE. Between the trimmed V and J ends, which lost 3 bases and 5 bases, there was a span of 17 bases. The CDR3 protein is CASSANLGSQTGELFF. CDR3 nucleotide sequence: TGTGCCAGCAGCGCCAACCTCGGGTCTCAAACCGGGGAGCTGTTTTTT.

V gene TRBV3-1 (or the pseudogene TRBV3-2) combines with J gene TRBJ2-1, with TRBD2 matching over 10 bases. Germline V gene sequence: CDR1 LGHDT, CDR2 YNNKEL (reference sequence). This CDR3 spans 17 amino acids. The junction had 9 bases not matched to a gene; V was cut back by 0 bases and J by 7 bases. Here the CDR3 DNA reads TGTGCCAGCAGCCAAGATGAGGAGCGGGGGGGCAGTAATGAGCAGTTCTTC. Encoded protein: CASSQDEERGGSNEQFF.

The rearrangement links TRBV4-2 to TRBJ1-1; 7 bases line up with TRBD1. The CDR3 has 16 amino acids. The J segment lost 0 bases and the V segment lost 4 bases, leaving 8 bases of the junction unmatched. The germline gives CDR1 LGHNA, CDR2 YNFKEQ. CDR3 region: CASSPYQGGMNTEAFF. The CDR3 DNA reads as TGTGCCAGCAGCCCTTACCAAGGGGGCATGAACACTGAAGCTTTCTTT.

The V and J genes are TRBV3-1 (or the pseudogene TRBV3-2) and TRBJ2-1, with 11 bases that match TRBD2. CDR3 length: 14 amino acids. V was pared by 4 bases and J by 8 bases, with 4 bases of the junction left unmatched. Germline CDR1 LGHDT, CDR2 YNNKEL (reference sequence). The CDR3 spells CASSRGLAGDEQFF. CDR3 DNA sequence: TGTGCCAGCAGCCGCGGACTAGCGGGCGATGAGCAGTTCTTC.

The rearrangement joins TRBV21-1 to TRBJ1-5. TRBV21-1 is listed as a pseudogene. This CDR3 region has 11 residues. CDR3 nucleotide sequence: TGTGCCAGCAGCAGAGAGCAGCCCCAGCATTTT. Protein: CASSREQPQHF.

This chain's CDR3 is CASRGTSGDTGELFF. CDR3 DNA: TGTGCCAGCAGAGGGACTAGCGGGGACACCGGGGAGCTGTTTTTT. The V and J genes are TRBV11-3 and TRBJ2-2, with TRBD2 identical over 13 bases. The CDR3 consists of 15 residues. Germline V gives CDR1 SGHNT, CDR2 YENEEA. The trim removed 6 bases at V and 3 bases at J, leaving 1 base unmatched.

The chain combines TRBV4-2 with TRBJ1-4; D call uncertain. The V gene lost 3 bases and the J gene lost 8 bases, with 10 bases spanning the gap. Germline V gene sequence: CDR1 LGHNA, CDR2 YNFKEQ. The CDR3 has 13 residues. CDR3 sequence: CASSQRITEKLFF. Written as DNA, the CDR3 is TGTGCCAGCAGCCAGCGAATAACGGAAAAACTGTTTTTT.

CDR3 DNA sequence: TGTGCCACCAGTAGGGGAACAGGGGGCAGCTATGGCTACACCTTC. Translating it yields CATSRGTGGSYGYTF. V and J are TRBV15 and TRBJ1-2; 9 nucleotides line up with TRBD1. V lost 6 bases to trimming and J lost 4 bases; unmatched junction nucleotides: 9. Germline CDR1 LNHNV, CDR2 YYDKDF (reference sequence). The CDR3 consists of 15 residues. The variable domain in full, completed from reference TRBV15 and TRBJ1-2, reads DAMVIQNPRYQVTQFGKPVTLSCSQTLNHNVMYWYQQKSSQAPKLLFHYYDKDFNNEADTPDNFQSRRPNTSFCFLDIRSPGLGDTAMYLCATSRGTGGSYGYTFGSGTRLTVV.

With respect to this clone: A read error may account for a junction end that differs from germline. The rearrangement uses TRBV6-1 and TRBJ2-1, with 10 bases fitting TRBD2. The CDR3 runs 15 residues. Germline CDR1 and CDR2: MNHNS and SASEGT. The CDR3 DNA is TGTGCCAGCAGAGAAGCGGGAGGGTCTAACAATGAGCAGTTCTTC. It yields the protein CASREAGGSNNEQFF.

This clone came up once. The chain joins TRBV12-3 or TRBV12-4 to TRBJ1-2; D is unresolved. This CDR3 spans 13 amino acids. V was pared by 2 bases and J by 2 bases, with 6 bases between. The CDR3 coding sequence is TGTGCCAGCAGTTTAACAGAGAACTATGGCTACACCTTC. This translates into CASSLTENYGYTF.

The CDR3 bases are TGCGCCAGCAGCGCGGGACTAGAGGCAGGAGGAGATACGCAGTATTTT. It yields the protein CASSAGLEAGGDTQYF. The chain employs TRBV5-1 and TRBJ2-3; 8 positions agree with TRBD2. CDR3 size: 16 residues. The V segment lost 4 bases and the J segment 5 bases; nucleotides outside the gene matches: 12. Looked up from germline, CDR1 is SGHRS and CDR2 is YFSETQ. The full variable domain, rest sourced from reference TRBV5-1 and TRBJ2-3, is KAGVTQTPRYLIKTRGQQVTLSCSPISGHRSVSWYQQTPGQGLQFLFEYFSETQRNKGNFPGRFSGRQFSNSRSEMNVSTLELGDSALYLCASSAGLEAGGDTQYFGPGTRLTVL.

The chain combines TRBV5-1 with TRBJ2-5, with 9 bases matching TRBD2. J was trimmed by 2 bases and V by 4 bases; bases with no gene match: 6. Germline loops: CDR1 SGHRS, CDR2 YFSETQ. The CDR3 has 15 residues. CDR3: CASSHLAGRQETQYF. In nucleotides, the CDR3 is TGCGCCAGCAGCCACCTAGCGGGAAGACAAGAGACCCAGTACTTC.

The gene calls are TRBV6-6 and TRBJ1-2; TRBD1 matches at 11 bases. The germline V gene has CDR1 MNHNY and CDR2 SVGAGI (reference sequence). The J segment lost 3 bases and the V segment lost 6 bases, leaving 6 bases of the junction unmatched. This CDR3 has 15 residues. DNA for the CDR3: TGTGCCAGCAGGACTGGGACAGGGGGGTACTATGGCTACACCTTC. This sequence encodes CASRTGTGGYYGYTF.